The present TCR beta chain was sequenced within a study of blood T cell repertoires in COVID-19. As for the study in general: Nucleic acid was either cDNA or gDNA, and it came from T cells, B-cell-depleted T cells, or PBMCs.

This CDR3 comprises 14 residues. Germline V lookup: CDR1 LNHDA, CDR2 SQIVND (reference sequence). V was clipped by 5 bases and J by 2 bases, with 11 bases between them. This study enrolled people aged about 18 to 95 from about two dozen US geographic areas. Resolution of symptoms, clearance, or two negative PCRs was present in recovered Cohort 3 donors. As handled by the study authors: Amplifying reference gene primers gave estimates of nucleated cell counts. Profiled with immunoSEQ multiplex PCR; TCRdb holds only in-frame clones, not every one. The V and J calls and the clone size are those of that table, but D and trimming were determined from the DNA. The table records 130,000 or so clones, around 85% of them present only once.

This chain uses TRBV19 with TRBJ2-3; D might be TRBD2 (6 bases). The source is a middle-aged man who had recovered from COVID-19. Sequenced: PBMCs or T cells enriched from blood (not recorded which). CDR3 DNA: TGTGCCAGTAGTCCGCGGGACGACACAGATACGCAGTATTTT. Residues: CASSPRDDTDTQYF.